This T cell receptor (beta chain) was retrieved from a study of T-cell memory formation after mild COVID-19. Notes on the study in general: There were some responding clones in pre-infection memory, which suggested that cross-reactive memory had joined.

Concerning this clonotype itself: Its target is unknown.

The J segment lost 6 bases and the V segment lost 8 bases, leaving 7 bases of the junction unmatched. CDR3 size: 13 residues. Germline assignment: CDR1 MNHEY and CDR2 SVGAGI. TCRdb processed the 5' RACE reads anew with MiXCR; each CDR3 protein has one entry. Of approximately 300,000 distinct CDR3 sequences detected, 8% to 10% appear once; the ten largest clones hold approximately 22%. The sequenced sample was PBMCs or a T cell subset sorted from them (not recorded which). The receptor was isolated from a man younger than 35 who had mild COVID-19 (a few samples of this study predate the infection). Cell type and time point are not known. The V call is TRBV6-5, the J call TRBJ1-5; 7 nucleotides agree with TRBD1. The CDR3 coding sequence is TGTGCCAGCGGTAACAGGGGATCTCAGCCCCAGCATTTT. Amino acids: CASGNRGSQPQHF.